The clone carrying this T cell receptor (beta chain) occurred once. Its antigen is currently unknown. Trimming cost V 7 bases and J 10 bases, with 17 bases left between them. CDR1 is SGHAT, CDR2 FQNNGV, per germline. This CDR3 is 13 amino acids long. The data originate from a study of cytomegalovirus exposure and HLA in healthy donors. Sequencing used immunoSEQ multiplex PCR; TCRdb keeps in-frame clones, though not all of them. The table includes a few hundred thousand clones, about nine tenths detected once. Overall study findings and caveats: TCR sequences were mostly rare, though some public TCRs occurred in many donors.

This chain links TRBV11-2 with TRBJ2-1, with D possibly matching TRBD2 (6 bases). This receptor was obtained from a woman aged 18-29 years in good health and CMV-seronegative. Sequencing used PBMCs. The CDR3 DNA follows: TGTGCCAGCACCCGTAAGGAGGGCGGGGAGCAGTTCTTC. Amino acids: CASTRKEGGEQFF.